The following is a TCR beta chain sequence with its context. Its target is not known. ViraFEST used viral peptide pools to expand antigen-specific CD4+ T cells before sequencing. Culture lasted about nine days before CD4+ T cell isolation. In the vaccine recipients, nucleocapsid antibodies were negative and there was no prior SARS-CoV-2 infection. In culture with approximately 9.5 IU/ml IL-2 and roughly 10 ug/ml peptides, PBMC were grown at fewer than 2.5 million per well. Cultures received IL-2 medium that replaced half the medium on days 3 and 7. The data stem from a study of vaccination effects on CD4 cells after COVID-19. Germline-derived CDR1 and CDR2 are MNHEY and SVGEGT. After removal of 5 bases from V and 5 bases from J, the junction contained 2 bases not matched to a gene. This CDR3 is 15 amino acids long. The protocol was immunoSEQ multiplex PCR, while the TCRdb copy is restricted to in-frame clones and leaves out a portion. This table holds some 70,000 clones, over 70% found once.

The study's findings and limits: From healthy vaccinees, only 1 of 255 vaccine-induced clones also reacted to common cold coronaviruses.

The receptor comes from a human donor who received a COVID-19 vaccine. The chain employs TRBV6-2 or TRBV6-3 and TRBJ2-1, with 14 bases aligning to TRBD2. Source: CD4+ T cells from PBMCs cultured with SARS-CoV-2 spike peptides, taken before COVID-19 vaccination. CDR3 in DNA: TGTGCCAGCAGTCCGACTAGCGGGGGGGACAATGAGCAGTTCTTC. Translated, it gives CASSPTSGGDNEQFF.